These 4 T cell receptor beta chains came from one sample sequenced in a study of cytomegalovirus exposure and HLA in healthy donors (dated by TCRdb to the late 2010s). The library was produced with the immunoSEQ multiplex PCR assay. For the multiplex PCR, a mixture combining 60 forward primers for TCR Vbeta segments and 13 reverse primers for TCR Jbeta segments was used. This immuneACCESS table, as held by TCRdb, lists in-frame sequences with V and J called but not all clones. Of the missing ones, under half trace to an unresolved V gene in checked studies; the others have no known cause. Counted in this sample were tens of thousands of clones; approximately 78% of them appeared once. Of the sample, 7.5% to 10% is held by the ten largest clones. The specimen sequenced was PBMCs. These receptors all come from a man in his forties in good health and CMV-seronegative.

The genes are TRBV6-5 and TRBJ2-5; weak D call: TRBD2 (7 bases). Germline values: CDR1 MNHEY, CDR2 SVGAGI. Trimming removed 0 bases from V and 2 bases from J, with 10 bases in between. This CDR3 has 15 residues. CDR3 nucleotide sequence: TGTGCCAGCAGTTACTCGGGGGGGCTTCAAGAGACCCAGTACTTC. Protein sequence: CASSYSGGLQETQYF.

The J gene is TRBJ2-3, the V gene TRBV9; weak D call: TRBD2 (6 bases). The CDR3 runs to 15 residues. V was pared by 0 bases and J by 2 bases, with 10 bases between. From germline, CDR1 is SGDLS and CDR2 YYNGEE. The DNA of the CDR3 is TGTGCCAGCAGCGTAGTGGGGGGACTCACAGATACGCAGTATTTT. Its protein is CASSVVGGLTDTQYF. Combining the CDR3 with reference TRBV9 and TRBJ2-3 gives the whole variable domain DSGVTQTPKHLITATGQRVTLRCSPRSGDLSVYWYQQSLDQGLQFLIQYYNGEERAKGNILERFSAQQFPDLHSELNLSSLELGDSALYFCASSVVGGLTDTQYFGPGTRLTVL.

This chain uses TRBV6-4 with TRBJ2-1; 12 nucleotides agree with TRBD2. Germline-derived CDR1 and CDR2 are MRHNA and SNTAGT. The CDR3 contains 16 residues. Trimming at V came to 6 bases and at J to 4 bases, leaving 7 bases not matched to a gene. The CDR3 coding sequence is TGTGCCAGCAGCACCGGACTAGCGGGAAAATACAATGAGCAGTTCTTC. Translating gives CASSTGLAGKYNEQFF.

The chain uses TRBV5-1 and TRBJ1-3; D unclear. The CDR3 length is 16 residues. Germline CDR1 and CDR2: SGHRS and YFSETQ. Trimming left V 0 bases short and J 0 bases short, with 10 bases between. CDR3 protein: CASSLAVGGSGNTIYF. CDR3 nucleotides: TGCGCCAGCAGCTTGGCGGTTGGAGGCTCTGGAAACACCATATATTTT.